Sequencing of this T cell receptor (beta chain) was carried out in a study of blood T cell repertoires in COVID-19. The CDR3 sequence is 15 residues long. Trimming removed 3 bases at V and 2 bases at J, with 13 bases between. Germline-derived CDR1 and CDR2 are SGHNT and YENEEA. Profiling relied on immunoSEQ multiplex PCR, and the TCRdb table lists in-frame clones only, not all of them. The table records 250,000 to 300,000 clones, roughly nine tenths of them present only once. The TCR was taken from a man between 45 and 60 years old with acute or convalescent COVID-19. The source material was peripheral blood. The genes are TRBV11-3 and TRBJ1-2; no reliable D call. The CDR3 nucleotides read TGTGCCAGCAGCTTGACGGCGGTTTCGAACTATGGCTACACCTTC. Amino acids: CASSLTAVSNYGYTF.